Following are 3 T cell receptor beta chains from one sample sequenced in a study of blood T cell repertoires in COVID-19. TCRdb's table, derived via immunoSEQ multiplex PCR, lists solely in-frame clones and lacks some. The data show a few hundred thousand clones, about 91% seen once. The sequencing input was PBMCs or T cells enriched from blood (not recorded which). Receptors were obtained from a woman in her forties or fifties with acute COVID-19.

This chain connects TRBV28 to TRBJ1-1; D possibly corresponds to TRBD1 (5 bases). The V and J ends lost 0 bases and 7 bases respectively, with 12 bases between them. Germline V gene data show CDR1 as MDHEN and CDR2 as SYDVKM. The CDR3 spans 14 residues. The CDR3 sequence: CASSLWSGRVEAFF. The CDR3 nucleotides read TGTGCCAGCAGTTTATGGTCGGGCAGGGTTGAAGCTTTCTTT.

V usage is TRBV19 and J usage is TRBJ1-3; no clear D. The V end lost 4 bases, the J end lost 0 bases, and 7 bases lay between the germline ends. The CDR3 is 14 residues long. Germline CDR1 and CDR2: LNHDA and SQIVND (reference sequence). CDR3 sequence reads: CASSRGSSGNTIYF. CDR3 nucleotides: TGTGCCAGTAGTAGAGGGAGCTCTGGAAACACCATATATTTT.

The rearrangement links TRBV14 to TRBJ2-5; 12 positions agree with TRBD2. Germline CDR1 and CDR2: SGHDN and FVKESK. The CDR3 extends over 15 amino acids. Trimming at V came to 3 bases and at J to 6 bases, leaving 5 bases not matched to a gene. The CDR3 region has the DNA TGTGCCAGCAGCCAGACTAGCGGGAGATTGCAGACCCAGTACTTC. It translates to CASSQTSGRLQTQYF.